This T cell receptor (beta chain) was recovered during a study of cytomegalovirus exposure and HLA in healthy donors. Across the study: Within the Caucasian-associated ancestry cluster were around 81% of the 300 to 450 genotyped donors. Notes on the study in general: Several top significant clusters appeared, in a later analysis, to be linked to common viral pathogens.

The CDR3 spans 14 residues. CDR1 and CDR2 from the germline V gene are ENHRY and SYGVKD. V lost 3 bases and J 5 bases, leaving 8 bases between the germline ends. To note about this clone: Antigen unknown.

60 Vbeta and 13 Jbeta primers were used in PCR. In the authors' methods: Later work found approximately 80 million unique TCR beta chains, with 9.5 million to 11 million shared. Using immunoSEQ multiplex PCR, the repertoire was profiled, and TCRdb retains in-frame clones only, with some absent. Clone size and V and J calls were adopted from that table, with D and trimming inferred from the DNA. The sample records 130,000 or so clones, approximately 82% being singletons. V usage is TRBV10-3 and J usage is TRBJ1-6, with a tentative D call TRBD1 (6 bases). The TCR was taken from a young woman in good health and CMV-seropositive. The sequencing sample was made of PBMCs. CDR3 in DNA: TGTGCCATCAGTGAAGCAGGGGATAATTCACCCCTCCACTTT. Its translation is CAISEAGDNSPLHF.